What follows are 21 T cell receptor beta chains derived from one specimen sequenced in a study of tumor-infiltrating lymphocytes in primary liver carcinoma. From about 0.45 ug total RNA, TCR beta cDNA was generated with a primer in the constant region. Libraries of TCR beta came from three nested multiplex PCR rounds with slightly modified ARM-PCR. Amplification in the first two PCR rounds was performed using TRBV1-TRBV30 forward primers and a C-beta reverse primer for 10 cycles each. One entry per CDR3 protein results from TCRdb running MiXCR on the multiplex PCR reads. The sample includes approximately 45,000 distinct CDR3 sequences, around 66% seen only once; the top ten take over 15%. Unsorted bulk tissue of roughly 19-30 mg yielded co-extracted RNA and DNA. Specimen: liver tumor tissue from sampling region 2. Subset defined: tumor region T2, inferior pole. These receptors originate from a man aged 35-49 years with primary liver carcinoma and hepatitis B virus infection.

As for this clonotype: Its ends do not fully match the called genes, so a read error is possible. V gene TRBV29-1 combines with J gene TRBJ2-5, with 7 bases identical to TRBD2. The CDR3 is 15 residues long. CDR1 SQVTM and CDR2 ANQGSEA come from the germline V gene. The CDR3: CIVRTSGSWAETQYF. The CDR3 DNA is TGCATCGTTCGGACTAGTGGAAGTTGGGCAGAGACCCAGTACTTC.

This clonotype was counted a single time. This chain links TRBV6-6 with TRBJ1-6; 9 bases are a match to TRBD1. Trimming took 4 bases from V and 16 from J; bases not matched to a gene: 8. Germline V gene lookup returns CDR1 MNHNY and CDR2 SVGAGI (reference sequence). This CDR3 is 13 amino acids long. The CDR3 protein is CASSWTGVSPLHF. The DNA of the CDR3 is TGTGCCAGCAGTTGGACAGGGGTTTCGCCTCTCCACTTT.

In its sample, this clonotype was seen a few times. This may be a read error, as it is one base from a much larger clone. The chain joins TRBV30 to TRBJ2-7; TRBD1 or TRBD2 may be the D gene (5 bases each). V was pared by 1 base and J by 12 bases, with 13 bases between. Germline V lookup: CDR1 GTSNPN, CDR2 SVGIG (reference sequence). There are 11 residues in the CDR3. The CDR3 protein is CAWSDGASLYF. The CDR3 bases are TGTGCCTGGAGTGACGGGGCTAGCTTGTACTTC.

This clonotype was recorded many times. The chain is built from TRBV14 and TRBJ2-6, with D tentatively TRBD1 or TRBD2 (5 bases each). The germline V gene encodes CDR1 SGHDN and CDR2 FVKESK. This CDR3 has 16 residues. Trimming took off 5 bases at V and 7 bases at J, with 18 bases between the two ends. CDR3 coding DNA: TGTGCCAGCAGCTCCACCCAGACGGGGCACGCCAACGTCCTGACTTTC. It codes for CASSSTQTGHANVLTF.

Regarding this clonotype: Since no conserved phenylalanine or tryptophan closes the CDR3, a read error is the likely cause. The chain couples TRBV6-6 to TRBJ2-7; D tentatively reads TRBD1 or TRBD2 (6 bases each). The CDR3 extends over 16 amino acids. From germline, CDR1 is MNHNY and CDR2 SVGAGI (reference sequence). CDR3 sequence: CVSSYGLGGLGDEQYC. CDR3 bases: TGTGTCAGCAGTTACGGGTTGGGGGGCCTAGGCGACGAGCAGTACTGC.

This clonotype was detected only a few times. This sequence joins TRBV12-3 or TRBV12-4 and TRBJ1-5; no firm D call. The tail of the sequence fits TRBJ2-3 better, so the J call may be wrong. This CDR3 is built from 12 residues. CDR3 protein: CASSLYDQSQYF. For the CDR3, the DNA is TGTGCCAGCAGTTTATACGATCAGTCCCAGTATTTT.

This clonotype is categorized as medium-sized. The chain joins TRBV6-1 to TRBJ1-2; 7 nucleotides agree with TRBD1. The CDR3 extends over 15 amino acids. CDR1 and CDR2 (germline): MNHNS, SASEGT. Trimming at V came to 3 bases and at J to 0 bases, leaving 4 bases not matched to a gene. CDR3 DNA sequence: TGTGCCAGCAGTGACTGGACAGGATCTAACTATGGCTACACCTTC. This encodes CASSDWTGSNYGYTF.

DNA for the CDR3: TGTGCCAGCAACCTAAAGGGGGGACCGACGAATCAGCCCCAGCATTTT. Encoded protein: CASNLKGGPTNQPQHF. The chain employs TRBV11-2 and TRBJ1-5; weak D call: TRBD1 (6 bases). Trimming shortened V by 7 bases and J by 4 bases, and 20 bases separated the two germline ends. CDR1 and CDR2 (germline): SGHAT, FQNNGV. The CDR3 length is 16 residues.

A remark on this clonotype: No conserved phenylalanine or tryptophan is present at the end of the CDR3, so a read error is the likely explanation. The chain is built from TRBV29-1 and TRBJ1-2, with TRBD1 identical over 8 bases. Germline V gene sequence: CDR1 SQVTM, CDR2 ANQGSEA. This CDR3 is built from 13 residues. The CDR3 DNA follows: TGCAACGCCCGGACAGGGAGTAACTATGGCTACACCCTC. It specifies CNARTGSNYGYTL.

About this clonotype itself: Sequence at one end of the junction differs from germline and may be a read error. The V call is TRBV14, the J call TRBJ2-7; TRBD2 might be the D (6 bases). Germline CDR1 reads SGHDN; CDR2 reads FVKESK. This CDR3 is 15 amino acids long. CDR3 sequence (DNA): TGTGCCAGATCCCTGGGACGGGGGAGTTCCTACGAGCAATACTTC. Translation gives CARSLGRGSSYEQYF.

To note about this clonotype: One end of the junction is discordant with germline, which a read error may explain. The chain combines TRBV27 with TRBJ2-7; TRBD1 is a possible D gene (5 bases). CDR1 and CDR2 from the germline V gene are MNHEY and SMNVEV (reference sequence). This CDR3 spans 15 amino acids. The CDR3 sequence is CTSSLSAGIAYEQYF. CDR3 nucleotide sequence: TGTACCAGCAGTTTATCAGCAGGGATCGCCTACGAGCAGTACTTC.

As concerns this clonotype: The junction departs from the called germline gene at one end, perhaps through a read error. DNA for the CDR3: TGTGCCACCAGTGACAGCGGGAGAGGCCACGAGCAGTACTTC. Protein: CATSDSGRGHEQYF. This chain joins TRBV6-1 and TRBJ2-7; TRBD2 matches 8 bases. Germline V gene sequence: CDR1 MNHNS, CDR2 SASEGT. The CDR3 runs 14 residues.

As for this clonotype: Because the CDR3 is missing its conserved closing phenylalanine or tryptophan, this is likely a read error. Because the CDR3's place on the DNA is in doubt, the DNA is left out and the CDR3 is given as listed by TCRdb. The gene calls are TRBV29-1 and TRBJ2-1. The CDR3 has 12 amino acids, counting both end residues. The germline V gene encodes CDR1 SQVTM and CDR2 ANQGSEA. The chain's CDR3 is CSVAAGHNEQFS.

Concerning this clonotype: An end of the junction differs from the germline gene, which may be a read error. The CDR3 DNA reads as TGTGCCAGCAGCCCTCAGCCTGACAGAACTAACTATGGCTACACTTTC. It yields the protein CASSPQPDRTNYGYTF. The chain recombines TRBV5-5 with TRBJ1-2, with TRBD1 as a possible D gene (5 bases). The CDR3 consists of 16 residues. The germline V gene has CDR1 SGHKS and CDR2 YYEKEE (reference sequence).

A remark on this clonotype: An end of the junction does not agree with germline; a read error may underlie this. The chain uses TRBV7-9 and TRBJ1-5, with no clear D. This CDR3 is 14 amino acids long. Germline CDR1 is SEHNR and CDR2 is FQNEAQ (reference sequence). DNA for the CDR3: TGTGTCAGCAGCCTCACGGGGTACAATCAGCCCCAGCTTTTT. This codes for CVSSLTGYNQPQLF.

On this clonotype itself: Its ends do not fully match the called genes, so a read error is possible. V gene TRBV6-6 combines with J gene TRBJ2-2; D is possibly TRBD2 (6 bases). Germline loops: CDR1 MNHNY, CDR2 SVGAGI (reference sequence). The CDR3 runs to 16 residues. DNA of the CDR3: TGTGCCAGCAACCCTAACGGGAGTTGGGGGTTCGGGGGGCTGTTTTTT. This sequence encodes CASNPNGSWGFGGLFF.

This clonotype is labeled medium-sized. V gene TRBV11-2 combines with J gene TRBJ1-1; no clear D. The germline V gene encodes CDR1 SGHAT and CDR2 FQNNGV. The CDR3 consists of 15 residues. The V and J ends lost 5 bases and 0 bases respectively, with 13 bases between them. Written as DNA, the CDR3 is TGTGCCAGCAGCGGTAACCTTAAAGTGAACACTGAAGCTTTCTTT. It is translated as CASSGNLKVNTEAFF.

The CDR3 loop is CTIRSTDTQYF. In DNA, the CDR3 is TGTACCATTAGGAGTACAGATACGCAGTATTTT. This sequence joins TRBV12-3 or TRBV12-4 and TRBJ2-3; D call uncertain. This CDR3 comprises 11 residues.

Points on this clonotype: Because the CDR3 is missing its conserved closing phenylalanine or tryptophan, this is likely a read error. The gene calls are TRBV29-1 and TRBJ2-2, with 10 bases matching TRBD2. This CDR3 has 15 residues. Germline values: CDR1 SQVTM, CDR2 ANQGSEA. The CDR3 here is CRVGTSAVNTGELFL. As DNA, the CDR3 is TGCAGAGTTGGGACTAGCGCGGTGAACACAGGGGAGCTGTTTCTT.

Only a few counts were recorded for this clonotype. The chain has TRBV9 and TRBJ1-4; tentative D call: TRBD1 (5 bases). CDR3 size: 14 residues. Per the germline V gene, CDR1 is SGDLS and CDR2 is YYNGEE. The V end was cut by 3 bases, the J end by 7 bases, with 13 bases between. The CDR3 DNA follows: TGTGCCAGCAGCGCTCAGGGATGGGGTGAAAAACTGTTTTTT. Protein sequence: CASSAQGWGEKLFF.

As regards this clonotype: This may stem from a read error, because a much larger clone lies one nucleotide away. V is TRBV20-1 and J is TRBJ2-3; 7 bases are a match to TRBD2. Germline values: CDR1 DFQATT, CDR2 SNEGSKA (reference sequence). V shed 2 bases and J 4 bases; nucleotides not matched to a gene: 6. The CDR3 is 14 amino acids. Written as DNA, the CDR3 is TGCAGTGCTAGACCCAGCGGGATGGCAGATACGCAGTATTTT. Its translation: CSARPSGMADTQYF.